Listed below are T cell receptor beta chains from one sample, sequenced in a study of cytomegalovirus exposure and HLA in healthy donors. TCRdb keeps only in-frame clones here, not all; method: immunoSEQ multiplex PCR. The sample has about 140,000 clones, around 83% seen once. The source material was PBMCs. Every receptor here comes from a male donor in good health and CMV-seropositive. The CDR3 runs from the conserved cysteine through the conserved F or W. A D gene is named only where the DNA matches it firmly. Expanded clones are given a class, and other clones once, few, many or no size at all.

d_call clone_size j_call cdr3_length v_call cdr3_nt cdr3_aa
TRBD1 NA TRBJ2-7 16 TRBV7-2 TGTGCCAGCAGCTTAGCGGGGTGGCAGGGGGCCGCACAGCAGTACTTC CASSLAGWQGAAQQYF
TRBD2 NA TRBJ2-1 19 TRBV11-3 TGTGCCAGCAGCTTATGGGGGACTAGCGGGAGCAGCTCCTACAATGAGCAGTTCTTC CASSLWGTSGSSSYNEQFF
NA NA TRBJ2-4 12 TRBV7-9 TGTGCCAGCAGCGTACAAGGGGTTTTGTTGTACTTC CASSVQGVLLYF
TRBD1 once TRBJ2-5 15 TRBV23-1 TGCGCCAGCAGTCTTAAACAGGGGACCTGGGAGACCCAGTACTTC CASSLKQGTWETQYF
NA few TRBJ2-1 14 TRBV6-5 TGTGCCAGCAGTATAGCGGAATCCTACAATGAGCAGTTCTTC CASSIAESYNEQFF
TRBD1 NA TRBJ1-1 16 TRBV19 TGTGCCAGTAGTATCTCGACAGGGGCTTTGAACACTGAAGCTTTCTTT CASSISTGALNTEAFF
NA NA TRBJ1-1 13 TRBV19 TGTGCCAGTACCTCGTGGGGGGGAACTGAAGCTTTCTTT CASTSWGGTEAFF
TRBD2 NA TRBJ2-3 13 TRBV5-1 TGCGCCAGCAGCAGAGCGGGACCAGATACGCAGTATTTT CASSRAGPDTQYF
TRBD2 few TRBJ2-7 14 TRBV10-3 TGTGCCATCAGTGAAAACGGACTAGCGGCCGAGCAGTACTTC CAISENGLAAEQYF
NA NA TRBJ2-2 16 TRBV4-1 TGCGCCAGCAGCCAAGGACCTGGCCGGGACACCGGGGAGCTGTTTTTT CASSQGPGRDTGELFF
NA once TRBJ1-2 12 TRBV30 TGTGCCTGGAGTGTCGGGGAGCACGGCTACACCTTC CAWSVGEHGYTF
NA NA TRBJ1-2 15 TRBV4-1 TGCGCCAGCAGCCCTAGCGAGGGAAGTAACTATGGCTACACCTTC CASSPSEGSNYGYTF
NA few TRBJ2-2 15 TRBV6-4 TGTGCCAGCAGTGAGGGCGCAGGGGAGTCCGGGGAGCTGTTTTTT CASSEGAGESGELFF
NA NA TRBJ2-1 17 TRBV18 TGTGCCAGCTCACCACCAAGCGGCGGGAAATCCTACAATGAGCAGTTCTTC CASSPPSGGKSYNEQFF
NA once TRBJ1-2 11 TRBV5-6 TGTGCCAGCAGCTTCGTTTCCGGCTACACCTTC CASSFVSGYTF
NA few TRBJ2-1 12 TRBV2 TGTGCCAGTATTCGGGGTTACAATGAGCAGTTCTTC CASIRGYNEQFF
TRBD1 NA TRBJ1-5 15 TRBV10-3 TGTGCCACCGGGCGGGACAGTGCGGCTTATCAGCCCCAGCATTTT CATGRDSAAYQPQHF
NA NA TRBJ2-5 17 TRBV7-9 TGTGCCAGCAGACCAAGGTTAGCGGCTCCGGGGGAAGAGACCCAGTACTTC CASRPRLAAPGEETQYF
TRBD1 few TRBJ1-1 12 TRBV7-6 TGTGCCAGCAGCTGGGGACAGGGTGAAGCTTTCTTT CASSWGQGEAFF
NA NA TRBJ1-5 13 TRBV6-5 TGTGCCAGCAGTTGGAGCGTCAATCAGCCCCAGCATTTT CASSWSVNQPQHF
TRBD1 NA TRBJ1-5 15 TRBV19 TGTGCCAGTAGTAAACGGGACAGGGGCAATCAGCCCCAGCATTTT CASSKRDRGNQPQHF
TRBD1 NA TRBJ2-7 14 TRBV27 TGTGCCAGCAGTTTAGGGACAGGCTCCTACGAGCAGTACTTC CASSLGTGSYEQYF
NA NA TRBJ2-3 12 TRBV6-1 TGTGCCAGCAGTCAACAGCGGGATACGCAGTATTTT CASSQQRDTQYF
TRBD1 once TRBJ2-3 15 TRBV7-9 TGTGCCAGCAGCGAAAGACAGGGGGCTGTAGATACGCAGTATTTT CASSERQGAVDTQYF
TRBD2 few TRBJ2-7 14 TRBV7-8 TGTGCCAGCAGCTATAGCGGGAGGGCCGGGGAGCAGTACTTC CASSYSGRAGEQYF